This T cell receptor (beta chain) was sequenced for a study of blood T cell repertoires in COVID-19. About the study: T cells, B-cell-depleted T cells, or PBMCs provided the cDNA or gDNA that served as material.

The length of the CDR3 is 14 residues. V trimming: 4 bases; J trimming: 5 bases; junction bases outside the gene matches: 5. Germline values: CDR1 SGHRS, CDR2 YFSETQ. Using immunoSEQ multiplex PCR, the repertoire was profiled, and TCRdb retains in-frame clones only, with some absent. This sample has fewer than 120,000 clones; 75% to 80% occur once, and the top ten carry 15% to 20%. The material sequenced was peripheral blood. This TCR came from a woman older than 75 with active or convalescent COVID-19. This chain connects TRBV5-1 to TRBJ2-5, with 10 bases fitting TRBD1. DNA for the CDR3: TGCGCCAGCAGCCAGGGACAGGGGACGGAGACCCAGTACTTC. Amino acid sequence: CASSQGQGTETQYF.